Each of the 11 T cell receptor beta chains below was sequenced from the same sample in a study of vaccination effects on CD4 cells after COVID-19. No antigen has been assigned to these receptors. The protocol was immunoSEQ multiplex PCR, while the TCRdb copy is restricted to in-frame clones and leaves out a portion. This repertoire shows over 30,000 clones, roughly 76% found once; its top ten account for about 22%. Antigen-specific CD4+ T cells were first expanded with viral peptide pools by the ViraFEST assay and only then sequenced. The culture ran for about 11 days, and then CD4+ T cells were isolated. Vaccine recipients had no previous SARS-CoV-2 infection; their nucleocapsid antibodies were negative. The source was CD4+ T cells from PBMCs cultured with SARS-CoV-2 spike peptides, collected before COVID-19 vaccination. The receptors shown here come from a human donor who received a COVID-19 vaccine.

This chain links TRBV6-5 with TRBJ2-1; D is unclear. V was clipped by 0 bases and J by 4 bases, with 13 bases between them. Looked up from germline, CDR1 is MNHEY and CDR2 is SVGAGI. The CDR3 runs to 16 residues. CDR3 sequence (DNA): TGTGCCAGCAGTTACTCAGGCCCCGGGCTGTACAATGAGCAGTTCTTC. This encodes CASSYSGPGLYNEQFF.

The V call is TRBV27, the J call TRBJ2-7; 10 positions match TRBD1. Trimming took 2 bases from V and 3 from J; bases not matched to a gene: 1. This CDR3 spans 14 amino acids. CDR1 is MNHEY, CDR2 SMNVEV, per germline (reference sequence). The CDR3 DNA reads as TGTGCCAGCAGTTTAAGGGACAGGGGCTACGAGCAGTACTTC. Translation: CASSLRDRGYEQYF.

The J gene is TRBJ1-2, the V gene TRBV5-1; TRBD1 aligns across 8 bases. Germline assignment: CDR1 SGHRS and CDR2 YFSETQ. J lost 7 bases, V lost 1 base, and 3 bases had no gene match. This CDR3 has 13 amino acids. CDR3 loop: CASSLLGQGGYTF. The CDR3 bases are TGCGCCAGCAGCTTGTTAGGACAGGGTGGCTACACCTTC.

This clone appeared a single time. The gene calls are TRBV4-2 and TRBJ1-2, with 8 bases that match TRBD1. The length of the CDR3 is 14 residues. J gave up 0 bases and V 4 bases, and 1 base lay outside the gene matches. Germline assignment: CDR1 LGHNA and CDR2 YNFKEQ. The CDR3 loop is CASSRQGTNYGYTF. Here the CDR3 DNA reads TGTGCCAGCAGCCGACAGGGGACTAACTATGGCTACACCTTC.

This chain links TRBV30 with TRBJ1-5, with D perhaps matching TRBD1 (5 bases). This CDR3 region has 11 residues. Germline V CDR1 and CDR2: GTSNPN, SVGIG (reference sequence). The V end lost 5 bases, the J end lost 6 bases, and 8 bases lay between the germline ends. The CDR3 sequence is CAWGAGQPQHF. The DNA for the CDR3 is TGTGCCTGGGGGGCGGGTCAGCCCCAGCATTTT.

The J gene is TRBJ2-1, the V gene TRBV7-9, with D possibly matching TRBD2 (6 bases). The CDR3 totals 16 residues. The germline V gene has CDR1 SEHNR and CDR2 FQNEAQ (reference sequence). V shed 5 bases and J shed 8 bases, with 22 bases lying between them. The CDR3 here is CASSTTPGVINDEQFF. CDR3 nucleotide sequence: TGTGCCAGCAGCACCACTCCGGGGGTTATAAACGATGAGCAGTTCTTC.

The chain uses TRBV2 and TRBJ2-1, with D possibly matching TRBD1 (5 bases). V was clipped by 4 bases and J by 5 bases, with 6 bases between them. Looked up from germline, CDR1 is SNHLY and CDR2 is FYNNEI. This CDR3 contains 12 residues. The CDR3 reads CASSAQDNEQFF. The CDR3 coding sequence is TGTGCCAGCAGTGCACAGGACAATGAGCAGTTCTTC.

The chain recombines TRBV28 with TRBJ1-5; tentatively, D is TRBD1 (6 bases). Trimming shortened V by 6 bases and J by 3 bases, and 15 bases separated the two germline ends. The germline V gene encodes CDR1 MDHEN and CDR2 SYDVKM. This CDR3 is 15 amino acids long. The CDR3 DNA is TGTGCCAGCAGAGGGGGAGCTGCCAACAATCAGCCCCAGCATTTT. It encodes CASRGGAANNQPQHF.

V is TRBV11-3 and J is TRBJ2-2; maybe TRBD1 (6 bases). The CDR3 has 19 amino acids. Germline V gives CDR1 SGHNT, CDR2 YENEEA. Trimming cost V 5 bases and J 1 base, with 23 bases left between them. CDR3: CASSLRSPGTNLNTGELFF. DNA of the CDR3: TGTGCCAGCAGCCTCAGGTCCCCCGGGACAAACCTGAACACCGGGGAGCTGTTTTTT.

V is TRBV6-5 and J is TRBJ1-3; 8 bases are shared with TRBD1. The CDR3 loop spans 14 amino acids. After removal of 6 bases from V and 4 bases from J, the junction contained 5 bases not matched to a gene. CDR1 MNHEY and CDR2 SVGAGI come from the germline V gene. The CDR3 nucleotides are TGTGCCAGCAGCCGCGGACAGGGAGGAAACACCATATATTTT. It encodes CASSRGQGGNTIYF.

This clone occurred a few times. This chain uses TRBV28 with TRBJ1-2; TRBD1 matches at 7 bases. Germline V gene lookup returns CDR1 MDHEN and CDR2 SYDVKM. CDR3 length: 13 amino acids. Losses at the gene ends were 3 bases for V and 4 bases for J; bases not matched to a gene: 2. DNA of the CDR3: TGTGCCAGCAGTTTCGGACAGGCCTATGGCTACACCTTC. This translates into CASSFGQAYGYTF.